The rows below give T cell receptor beta chains drawn from one sample of a study of T cell changes during pregnancy in multiple sclerosis. TCRdb's copy holds only in-frame clones and misses some; the assay was immunoSEQ multiplex PCR. The data contain more than 70,000 clones, approximately 92% of them singletons. The sample was peripheral blood, taken before pregnancy. All receptors come from a female donor with multiple sclerosis, enrolled in a pregnancy study. Each CDR3 is given with its conserved first and last residue. Clone size is not always given. Where it is, it says once, few, many or a class for expanded clones.

J gene: TRBJ2-1
V gene: TRBV14
clone size: NA
CDR3 protein: CASSPDIYNEQFF

J gene: TRBJ2-3
V gene: TRBV6-5
clone size: NA
CDR3 protein: CASSPLISDTQYF

J gene: TRBJ1-3
V gene: TRBV5-6
clone size: NA
CDR3 protein: CASSSNREPYSGNTIYF

J gene: TRBJ2-2
V gene: TRBV9
clone size: NA
CDR3 protein: CASSSGTSLTGELFF

J gene: TRBJ2-7
V gene: TRBV7-2
clone size: once
CDR3 protein: CASSPAASGGLYEQYF

J gene: TRBJ2-3
V gene: TRBV2
clone size: NA
CDR3 protein: CASVGGSTDTQYF

J gene: TRBJ2-4
V gene: TRBV27
clone size: NA
CDR3 protein: CASSSPTGRVAKNIQYF

J gene: TRBJ1-1
V gene: TRBV9
clone size: NA
CDR3 protein: CASSYGASAGTEAFF

J gene: TRBJ1-4
V gene: TRBV6-6
clone size: NA
CDR3 protein: CASSYSTGPLEKLFF

J gene: TRBJ1-4
V gene: TRBV2
clone size: NA
CDR3 protein: CASRAYRSTNEKLFF

J gene: TRBJ2-3
V gene: TRBV28
clone size: NA
CDR3 protein: CASRKDRVPTDTQYF

J gene: TRBJ2-7
V gene: TRBV18
clone size: NA
CDR3 protein: CASSPSGTDSYEQYF

J gene: TRBJ1-4
V gene: TRBV28
clone size: NA
CDR3 protein: CASSSVGATNEKLFF

J gene: TRBJ1-1
V gene: TRBV27
clone size: once
CDR3 protein: CASSWGGTEAFF

J gene: TRBJ2-5
V gene: TRBV5-1
clone size: NA
CDR3 protein: CASSPGSAGGPQETQYF

J gene: TRBJ2-1
V gene: TRBV4-2
clone size: NA
CDR3 protein: CASSPKTSGNYNEQFF

J gene: TRBJ2-1
V gene: TRBV6-4
clone size: NA
CDR3 protein: CASSDSEGTGGNEQFF

J gene: TRBJ2-5
V gene: TRBV9
clone size: NA
CDR3 protein: CASSVFTGETQYF

J gene: TRBJ2-5
V gene: TRBV27
clone size: NA
CDR3 protein: CASSSSGETQYF

J gene: TRBJ2-1
V gene: TRBV4-2
clone size: NA
CDR3 protein: CASSQGLAGGPSYNEQFF

J gene: TRBJ2-5
V gene: TRBV6-6
clone size: NA
CDR3 protein: CASSYDLGETQYF

J gene: TRBJ2-7
V gene: TRBV18
clone size: NA
CDR3 protein: CASSPWGDEQYF

J gene: TRBJ2-3
V gene: TRBV6-5
clone size: NA
CDR3 protein: CASSFGLFTDTQYF

J gene: TRBJ2-7
V gene: TRBV18
clone size: NA
CDR3 protein: CASSFPGGYEQYF

J gene: TRBJ2-1
V gene: TRBV7-9
clone size: NA
CDR3 protein: CASSSPEGESYNEQFF

J gene: TRBJ1-1
V gene: TRBV28
clone size: NA
CDR3 protein: CASSLNRDTEAFF

J gene: TRBJ2-5
V gene: TRBV19
clone size: NA
CDR3 protein: CASSIQGSGETQYF

J gene: TRBJ2-1
V gene: TRBV4-2
clone size: NA
CDR3 protein: CASSQDAGTTYNEQFF

J gene: TRBJ2-7
V gene: TRBV5-1
clone size: NA
CDR3 protein: CASSLAGGETYEQYF

J gene: TRBJ1-5
V gene: TRBV4-3
clone size: NA
CDR3 protein: CASSQDPGGSNQPQHF

J gene: TRBJ1-4
V gene: TRBV19
clone size: NA
CDR3 protein: CASSDPRIWTEKLFF

J gene: TRBJ1-1
V gene: TRBV28
clone size: NA
CDR3 protein: CASGLIRGAFF

J gene: TRBJ2-4
V gene: TRBV7-9
clone size: NA
CDR3 protein: CASSLDSSGNIQYF

J gene: TRBJ2-7
V gene: TRBV27
clone size: NA
CDR3 protein: CASSSSGTSHEQYF

J gene: TRBJ2-3
V gene: TRBV6-4
clone size: NA
CDR3 protein: CASSESTGSTDTQYF

J gene: TRBJ2-7
V gene: TRBV11-3
clone size: NA
CDR3 protein: CASSPAESGTYEQYF

J gene: TRBJ2-5
V gene: TRBV18
clone size: NA
CDR3 protein: CASSQNRGRETQYF

J gene: TRBJ1-2
V gene: TRBV4-2
clone size: NA
CDR3 protein: CASSQDPAGVYGYTF

J gene: TRBJ2-5
V gene: TRBV11-3
clone size: NA
CDR3 protein: CASSHLGHKQETQYF

J gene: TRBJ2-3
V gene: TRBV4-2
clone size: NA
CDR3 protein: CASSQGNRDSSEYF

J gene: TRBJ1-1
V gene: TRBV19
clone size: NA
CDR3 protein: CASSIPGWDTEAFF

J gene: TRBJ1-2
V gene: TRBV19
clone size: NA
CDR3 protein: CASSQAFMGYGYTF

J gene: TRBJ2-7
V gene: TRBV11-1
clone size: NA
CDR3 protein: CASSFATDSYEQYF

J gene: TRBJ2-7
V gene: TRBV5-1
clone size: once
CDR3 protein: CASSFGYEQYF

J gene: TRBJ2-7
V gene: TRBV11-2
clone size: NA
CDR3 protein: CASRFLLPGTGGTGEQYF